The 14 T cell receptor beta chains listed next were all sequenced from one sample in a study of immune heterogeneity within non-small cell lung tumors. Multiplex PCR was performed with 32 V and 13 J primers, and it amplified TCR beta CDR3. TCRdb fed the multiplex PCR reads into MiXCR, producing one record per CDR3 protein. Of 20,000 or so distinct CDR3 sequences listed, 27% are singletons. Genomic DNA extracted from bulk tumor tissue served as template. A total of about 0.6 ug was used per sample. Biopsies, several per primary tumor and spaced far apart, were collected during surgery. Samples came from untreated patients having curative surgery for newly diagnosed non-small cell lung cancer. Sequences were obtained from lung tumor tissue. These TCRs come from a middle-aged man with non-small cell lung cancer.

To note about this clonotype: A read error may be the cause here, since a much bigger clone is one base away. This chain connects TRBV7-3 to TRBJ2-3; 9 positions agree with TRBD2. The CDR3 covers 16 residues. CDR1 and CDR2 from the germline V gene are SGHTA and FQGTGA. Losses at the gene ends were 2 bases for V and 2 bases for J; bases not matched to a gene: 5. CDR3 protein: CASSLEAGGVTDTQYF. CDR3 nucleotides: TGTGCCAGCAGCTTAGAGGCGGGAGGGGTCACAGATACGCAGTATTTT. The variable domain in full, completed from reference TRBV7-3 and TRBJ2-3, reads GAGVSQTPSNKVTEKGKYVELRCDPISGHTALYWYRQSLGQGPEFLIYFQGTGAADDSGLPNDRFFAVRPEGSVSTLKIQRTERGDSAVYLCASSLEAGGVTDTQYFGPGTRLTVL.

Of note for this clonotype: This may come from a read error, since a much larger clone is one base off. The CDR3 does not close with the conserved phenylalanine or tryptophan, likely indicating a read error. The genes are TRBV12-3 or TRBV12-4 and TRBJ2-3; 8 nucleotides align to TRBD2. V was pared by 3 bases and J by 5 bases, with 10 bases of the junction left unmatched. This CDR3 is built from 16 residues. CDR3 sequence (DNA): TGTGCCAGCAGTTTTCGAGGACTAGCATCAGGAGATACGCAGTATCTT. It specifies CASSFRGLASGDTQYL.

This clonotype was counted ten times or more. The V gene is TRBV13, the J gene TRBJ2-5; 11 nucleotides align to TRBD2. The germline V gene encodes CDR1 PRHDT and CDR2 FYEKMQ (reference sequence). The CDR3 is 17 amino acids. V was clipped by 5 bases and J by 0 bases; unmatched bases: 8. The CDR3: CASSPGPGLADQETQYF. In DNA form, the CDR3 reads TGTGCCAGCAGCCCGGGGCCGGGACTAGCGGACCAAGAGACCCAGTACTTC.

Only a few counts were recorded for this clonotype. Written as DNA, the CDR3 is TGCGCCAGCAGCGCGGGACTAGCGGGAGTCTGGGAGCAGTTCTTC. The encoded protein is CASSAGLAGVWEQFF. The J gene is TRBJ2-1, the V gene TRBV5-1; 14 bases match TRBD2. The germline CDR1 and CDR2 sequences are SGHRS and YFSETQ. The V segment lost 4 bases and the J segment 10 bases; nucleotides outside the gene matches: 7. The CDR3 length is 15 residues.

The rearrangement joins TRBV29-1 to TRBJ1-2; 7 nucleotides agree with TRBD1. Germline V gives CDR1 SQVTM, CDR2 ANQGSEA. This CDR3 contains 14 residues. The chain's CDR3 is CRVPRDREGRGYTF. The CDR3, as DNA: TGCAGGGTCCCCAGAGACAGGGAAGGGCGTGGCTACACCTTC.

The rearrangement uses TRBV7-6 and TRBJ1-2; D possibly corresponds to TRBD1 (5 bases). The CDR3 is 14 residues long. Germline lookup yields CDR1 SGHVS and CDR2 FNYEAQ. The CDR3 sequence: CANSLWQRGDGYTF. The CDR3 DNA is TGTGCAAACAGCTTATGGCAACGGGGCGATGGCTACACCTTC.

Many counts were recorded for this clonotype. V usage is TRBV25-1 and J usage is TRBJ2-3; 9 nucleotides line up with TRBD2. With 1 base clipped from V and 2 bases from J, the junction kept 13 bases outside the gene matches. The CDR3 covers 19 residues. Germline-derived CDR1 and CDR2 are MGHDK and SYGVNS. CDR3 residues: CASSEWIPRLAEHTDTQYF. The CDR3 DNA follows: TGTGCCAGCAGTGAATGGATCCCCCGACTAGCGGAGCACACAGATACGCAGTATTTT.

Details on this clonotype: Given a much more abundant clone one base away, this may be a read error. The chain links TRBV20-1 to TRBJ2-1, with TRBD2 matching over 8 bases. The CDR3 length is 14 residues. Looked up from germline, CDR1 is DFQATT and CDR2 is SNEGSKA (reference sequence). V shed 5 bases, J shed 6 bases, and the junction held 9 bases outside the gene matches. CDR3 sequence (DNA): TGCAGTGCTGGAGCGCCCAGCGGGGGCAATGAGCAGTTCTTC. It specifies CSAGAPSGGNEQFF.

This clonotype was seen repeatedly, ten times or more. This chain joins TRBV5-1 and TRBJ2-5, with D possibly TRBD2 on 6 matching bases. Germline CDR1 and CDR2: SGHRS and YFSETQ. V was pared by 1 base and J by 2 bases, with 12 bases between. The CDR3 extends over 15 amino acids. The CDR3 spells CASSLRGTPQETQYF. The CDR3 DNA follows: TGCGCCAGCAGCTTGCGAGGGACTCCTCAAGAGACCCAGTACTTC.

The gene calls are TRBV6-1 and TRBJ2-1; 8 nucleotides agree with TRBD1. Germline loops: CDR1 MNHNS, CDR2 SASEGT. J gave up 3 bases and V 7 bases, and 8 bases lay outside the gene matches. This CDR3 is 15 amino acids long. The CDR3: CASTQTGEGYNEQFF. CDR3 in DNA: TGTGCCAGCACCCAGACAGGGGAAGGCTACAATGAGCAGTTCTTC.

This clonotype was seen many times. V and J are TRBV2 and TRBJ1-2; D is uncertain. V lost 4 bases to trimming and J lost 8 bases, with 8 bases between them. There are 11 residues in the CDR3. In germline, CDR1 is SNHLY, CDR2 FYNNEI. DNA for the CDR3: TGTGCCAGCAGTGTTTTGGGAGGCTACACCTTC. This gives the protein CASSVLGGYTF.

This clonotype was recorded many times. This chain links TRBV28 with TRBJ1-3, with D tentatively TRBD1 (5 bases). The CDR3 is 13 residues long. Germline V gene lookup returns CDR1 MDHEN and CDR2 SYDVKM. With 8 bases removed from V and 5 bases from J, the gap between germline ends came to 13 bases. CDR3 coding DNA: TGTGCCAGCCGGGGGGGGAGGCGAAACACCATATATTTT. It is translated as CASRGGRRNTIYF.

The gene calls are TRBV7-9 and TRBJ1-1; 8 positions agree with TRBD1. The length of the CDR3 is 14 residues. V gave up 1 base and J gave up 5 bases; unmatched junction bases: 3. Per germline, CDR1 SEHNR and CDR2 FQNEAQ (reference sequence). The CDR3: CASSLGTGRTEAFF. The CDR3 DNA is TGTGCCAGCAGCTTAGGGACAGGGAGGACTGAAGCTTTCTTT.

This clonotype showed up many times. The CDR3 DNA reads TGTGCCAGCAGGACAGGGGGGAGCCCCTACGAGCAGTACTTC. Amino acids: CASRTGGSPYEQYF. The V and J genes are TRBV6-4 and TRBJ2-7; 9 nucleotides align to TRBD1. Germline V lookup: CDR1 MRHNA, CDR2 SNTAGT. The CDR3 extends over 14 amino acids. Trimming removed 6 bases from V and 2 bases from J; junction bases left unmatched: 5.